This TCR beta chain was sequenced during a study of T cell repertoires in cytomegalovirus infection. Across the study: Public TCR beta signature analysis indicated the presence of both CMV infection and matching HLA type.

Concerning this clonotype itself: The antigen is unknown.

Study-level findings and limits: Cumulative frequency (of public TCR beta family members) identified carriers of CMV plus the relevant HLA. CMV-specific TCR beta clonotypes restricted by HLA-C dominated the ex vivo response.

Trimming removed 6 bases at V and 4 bases at J, with 12 bases between. This CDR3 has 13 amino acids. CDR1 and CDR2 (germline): KGHSH, LQKENI. TCRdb reprocessed the reads via MiXCR and lists one record per CDR3 protein. The sample carries some 400,000 distinct CDR3 sequences, less than 20% recorded once. The rearrangement uses TRBV18 and TRBJ2-5; D is unresolved. The sample consisted of PBMCs. The TCR sequence derives from a human donor in good health (CMV status not recorded). Some clones in this sample may be carry-over from other donors' samples. CDR3 sequence (DNA): TGTGCCAGCTCCCCCGTGTGGACAGAGACCCAGTACTTC. It specifies CASSPVWTETQYF.